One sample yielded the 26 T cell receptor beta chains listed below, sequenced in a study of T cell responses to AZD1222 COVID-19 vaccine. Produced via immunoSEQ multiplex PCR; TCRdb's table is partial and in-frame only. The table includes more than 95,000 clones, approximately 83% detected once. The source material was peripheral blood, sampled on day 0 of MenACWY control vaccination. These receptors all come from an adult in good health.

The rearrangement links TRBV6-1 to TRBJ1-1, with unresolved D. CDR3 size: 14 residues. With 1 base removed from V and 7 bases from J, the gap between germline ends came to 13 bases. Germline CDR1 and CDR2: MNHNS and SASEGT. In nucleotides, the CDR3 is TGTGCCAGCAGTGAAGAACCCGTGGGTTATGAAGCTTTCTTT. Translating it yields CASSEEPVGYEAFF.

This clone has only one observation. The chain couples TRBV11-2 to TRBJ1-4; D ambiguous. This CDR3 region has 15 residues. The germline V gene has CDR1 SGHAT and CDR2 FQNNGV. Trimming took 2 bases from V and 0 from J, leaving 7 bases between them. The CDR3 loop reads CASSLSPATNEKLFF. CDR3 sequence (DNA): TGTGCCAGCAGCTTAAGTCCAGCAACTAATGAAAAACTGTTTTTT.

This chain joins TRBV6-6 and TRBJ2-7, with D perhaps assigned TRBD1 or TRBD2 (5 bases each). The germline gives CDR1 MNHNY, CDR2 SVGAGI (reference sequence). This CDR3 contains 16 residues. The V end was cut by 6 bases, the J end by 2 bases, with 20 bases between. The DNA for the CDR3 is TGTGCCAGCAGCCCCGGGACGGGGCTCCGGCCCTACGAGCAGTACTTC. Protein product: CASSPGTGLRPYEQYF.

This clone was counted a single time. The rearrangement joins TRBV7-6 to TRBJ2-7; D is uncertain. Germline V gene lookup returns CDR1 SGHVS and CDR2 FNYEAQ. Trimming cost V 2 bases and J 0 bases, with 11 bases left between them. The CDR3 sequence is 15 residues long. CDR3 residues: CASSLYSDSSYEQYF. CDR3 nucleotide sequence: TGTGCCAGCAGCTTATACTCGGATAGCTCCTACGAGCAGTACTTC. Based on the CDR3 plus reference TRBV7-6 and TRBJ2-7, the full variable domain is GAGVSQSPRYKVTKRGQDVALRCDPISGHVSLYWYRQALGQGPEFLTYFNYEAQQDKSGLPNDRFSAERPEGSISTLTIQRTEQRDSAMYRCASSLYSDSSYEQYFGPGTRLTVT.

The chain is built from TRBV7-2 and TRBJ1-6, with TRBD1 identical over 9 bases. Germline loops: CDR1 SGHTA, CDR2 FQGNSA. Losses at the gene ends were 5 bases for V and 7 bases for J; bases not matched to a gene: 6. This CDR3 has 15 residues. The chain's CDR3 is CASSPGQGDNSPLHF. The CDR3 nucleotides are TGTGCCAGCAGCCCGGGACAGGGAGACAATTCACCCCTCCACTTT.

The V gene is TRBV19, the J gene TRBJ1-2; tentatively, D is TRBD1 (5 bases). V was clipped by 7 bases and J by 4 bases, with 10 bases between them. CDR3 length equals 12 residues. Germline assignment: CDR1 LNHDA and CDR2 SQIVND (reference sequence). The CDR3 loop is CASTSGTYGYTF. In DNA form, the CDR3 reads TGTGCCAGTACGTCAGGGACCTATGGCTACACCTTC.

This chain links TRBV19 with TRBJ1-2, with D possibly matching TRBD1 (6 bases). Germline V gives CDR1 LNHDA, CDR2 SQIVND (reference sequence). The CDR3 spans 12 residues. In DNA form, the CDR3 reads TGTGCTAGGGGTCCCGGCCAGGGGGGCTACACCTTC. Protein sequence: CARGPGQGGYTF.

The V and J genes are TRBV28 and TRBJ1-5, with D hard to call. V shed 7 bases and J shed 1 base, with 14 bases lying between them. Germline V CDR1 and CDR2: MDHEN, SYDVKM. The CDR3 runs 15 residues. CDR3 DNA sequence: TGTGCCAGCAAAGGGCGTAGGGAGAGCAATCAGCCCCAGCATTTT. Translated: CASKGRRESNQPQHF.

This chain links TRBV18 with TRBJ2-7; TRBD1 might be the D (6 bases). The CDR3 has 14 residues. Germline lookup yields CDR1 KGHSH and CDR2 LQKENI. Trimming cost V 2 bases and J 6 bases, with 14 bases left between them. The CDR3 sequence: CASSPRAGESEQYF. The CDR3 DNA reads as TGTGCCAGCTCACCAAGGGCAGGGGAGAGCGAGCAGTACTTC. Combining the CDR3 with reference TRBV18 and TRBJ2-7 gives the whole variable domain NAGVMQNPRHLVRRRGQEARLRCSPMKGHSHVYWYRQLPEEGLKFMVYLQKENIIDESGMPKERFSAEFPKEGPSILRIQQVVRGDSAAYFCASSPRAGESEQYFGPGTRLTVT.

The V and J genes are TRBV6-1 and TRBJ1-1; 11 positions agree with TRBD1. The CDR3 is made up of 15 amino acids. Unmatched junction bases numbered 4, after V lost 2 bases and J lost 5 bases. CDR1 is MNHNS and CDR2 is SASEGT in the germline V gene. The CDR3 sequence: CASSERTGGRTEAFF. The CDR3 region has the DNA TGTGCCAGCAGTGAAAGGACAGGGGGCCGGACTGAAGCTTTCTTT.

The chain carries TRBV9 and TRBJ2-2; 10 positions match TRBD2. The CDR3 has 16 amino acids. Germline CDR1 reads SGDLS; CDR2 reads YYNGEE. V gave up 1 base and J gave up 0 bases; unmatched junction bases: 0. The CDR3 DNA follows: TGTGCCAGCAGCGTAACTAGCGGGGCGAACACCGGGGAGCTGTTTTTT. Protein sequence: CASSVTSGANTGELFF.

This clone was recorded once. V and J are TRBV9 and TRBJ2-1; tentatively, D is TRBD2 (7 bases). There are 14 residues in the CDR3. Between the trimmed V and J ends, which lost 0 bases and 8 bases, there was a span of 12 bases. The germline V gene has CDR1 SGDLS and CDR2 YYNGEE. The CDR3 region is CASSVAGGRDEQFF. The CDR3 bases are TGTGCCAGCAGCGTAGCGGGGGGCCGGGATGAGCAGTTCTTC.

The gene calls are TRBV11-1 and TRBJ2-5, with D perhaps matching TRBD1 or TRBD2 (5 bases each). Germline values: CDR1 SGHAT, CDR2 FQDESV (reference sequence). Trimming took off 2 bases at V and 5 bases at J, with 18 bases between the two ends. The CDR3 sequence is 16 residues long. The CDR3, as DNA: TGTGCCAGCAGCTTAACTCGTTGGGGCAGGGACGAGACCCAGTACTTC. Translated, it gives CASSLTRWGRDETQYF.

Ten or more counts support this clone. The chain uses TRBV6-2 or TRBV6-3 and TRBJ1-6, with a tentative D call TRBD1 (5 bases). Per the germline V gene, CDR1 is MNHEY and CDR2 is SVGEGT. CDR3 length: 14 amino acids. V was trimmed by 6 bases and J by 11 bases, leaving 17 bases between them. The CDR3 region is CASSLLGGSTPLHF. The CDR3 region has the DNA TGTGCCAGCAGCCTACTCGGGGGAAGTACACCCCTCCACTTT.

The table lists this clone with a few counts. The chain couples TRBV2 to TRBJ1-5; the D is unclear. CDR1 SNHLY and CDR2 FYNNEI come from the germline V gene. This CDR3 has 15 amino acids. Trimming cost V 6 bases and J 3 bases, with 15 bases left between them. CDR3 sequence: CASRRGSEYNQPQHF. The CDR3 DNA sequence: TGTGCCAGCAGGAGAGGTTCCGAATACAATCAGCCCCAGCATTTT. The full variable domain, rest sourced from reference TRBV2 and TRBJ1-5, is EPEVTQTPSHQVTQMGQEVILRCVPISNHLYFYWYRQILGQKVEFLVSFYNNEISEKSEIFDDQFSVERPDGSNFTLKIRSTKLEDSAMYFCASRRGSEYNQPQHFGDGTRLSIL.

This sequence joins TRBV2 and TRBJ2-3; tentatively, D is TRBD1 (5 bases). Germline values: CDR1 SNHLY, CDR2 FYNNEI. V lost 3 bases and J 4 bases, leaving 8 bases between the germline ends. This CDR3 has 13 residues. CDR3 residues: CASSEQGPDTQYF. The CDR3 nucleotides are TGTGCCAGCAGTGAGCAGGGCCCAGATACGCAGTATTTT.

CDR3 protein: CASSRDRGSYNEQFF. DNA for the CDR3: TGTGCCAGCAGCCGCGACAGGGGGTCCTACAATGAGCAGTTCTTC. V is TRBV27 and J is TRBJ2-1, with 9 bases fitting TRBD1. V shed 6 bases, J shed 1 base, and the junction held 4 bases outside the gene matches. This CDR3 has 15 amino acids. CDR1 MNHEY and CDR2 SMNVEV come from the germline V gene (reference sequence).

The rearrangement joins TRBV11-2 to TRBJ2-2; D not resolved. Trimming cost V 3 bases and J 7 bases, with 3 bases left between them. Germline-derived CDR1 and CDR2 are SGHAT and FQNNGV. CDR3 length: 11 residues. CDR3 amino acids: CASSLFGELFF. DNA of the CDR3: TGTGCCAGCAGCTTGTTCGGGGAGCTGTTTTTT.

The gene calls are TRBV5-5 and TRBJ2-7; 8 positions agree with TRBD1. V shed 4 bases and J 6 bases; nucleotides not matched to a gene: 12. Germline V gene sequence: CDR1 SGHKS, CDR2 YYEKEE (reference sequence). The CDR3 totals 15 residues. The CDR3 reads CASSHLLQGVGEQYF. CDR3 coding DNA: TGTGCCAGCAGCCATCTACTACAGGGGGTGGGCGAGCAGTACTTC.

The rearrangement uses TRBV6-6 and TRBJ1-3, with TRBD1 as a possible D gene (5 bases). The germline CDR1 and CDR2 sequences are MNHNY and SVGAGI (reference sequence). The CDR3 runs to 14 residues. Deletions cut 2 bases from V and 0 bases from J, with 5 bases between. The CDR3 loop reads CASSYRGSGNTIYF. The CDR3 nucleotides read TGTGCCAGCAGTTACAGGGGCTCTGGAAACACCATATATTTT.

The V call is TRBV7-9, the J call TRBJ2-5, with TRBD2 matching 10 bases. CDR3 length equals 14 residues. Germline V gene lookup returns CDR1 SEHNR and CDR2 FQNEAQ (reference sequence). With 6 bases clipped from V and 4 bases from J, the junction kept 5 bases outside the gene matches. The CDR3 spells CASRAGGARETQYF. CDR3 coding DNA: TGTGCCAGCAGAGCGGGGGGGGCTCGAGAGACCCAGTACTTC.

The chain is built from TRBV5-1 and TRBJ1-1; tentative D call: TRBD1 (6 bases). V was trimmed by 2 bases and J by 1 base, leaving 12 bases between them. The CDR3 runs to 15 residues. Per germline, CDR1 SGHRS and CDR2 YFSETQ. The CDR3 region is CASSFTQGRNTEAFF. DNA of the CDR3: TGCGCCAGCAGCTTTACTCAGGGGCGGAACACTGAAGCTTTCTTT.

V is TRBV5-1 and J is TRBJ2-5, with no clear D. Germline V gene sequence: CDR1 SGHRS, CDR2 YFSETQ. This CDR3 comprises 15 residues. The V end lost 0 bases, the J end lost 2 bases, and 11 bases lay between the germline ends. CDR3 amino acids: CASSLVPGLQETQYF. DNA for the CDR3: TGCGCCAGCAGCTTGGTTCCGGGTCTTCAAGAGACCCAGTACTTC.

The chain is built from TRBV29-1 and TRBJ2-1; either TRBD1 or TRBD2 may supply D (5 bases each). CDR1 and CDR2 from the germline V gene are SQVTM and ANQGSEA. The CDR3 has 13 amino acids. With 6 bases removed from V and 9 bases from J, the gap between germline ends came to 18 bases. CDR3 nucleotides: TGCAGCGTGTCGGGACCCTCGAGGGGTGAGCAGTTCTTC. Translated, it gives CSVSGPSRGEQFF.

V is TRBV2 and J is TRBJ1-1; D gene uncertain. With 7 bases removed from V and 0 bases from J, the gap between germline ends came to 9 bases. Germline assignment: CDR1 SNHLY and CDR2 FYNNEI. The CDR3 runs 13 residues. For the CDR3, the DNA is TGTGCCAGCATGAGAGGGATGAACACTGAAGCTTTCTTT. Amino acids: CASMRGMNTEAFF.

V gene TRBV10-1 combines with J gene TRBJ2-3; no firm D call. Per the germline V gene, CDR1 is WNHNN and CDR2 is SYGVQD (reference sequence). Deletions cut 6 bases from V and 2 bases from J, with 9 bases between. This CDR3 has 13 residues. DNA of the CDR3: TGCGCCAGCAGCGCAGTCCCCACAGATACGCAGTATTTT. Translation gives CASSAVPTDTQYF.